This T cell receptor beta chain was retrieved from a study of T cell changes during pregnancy in multiple sclerosis. Method: immunoSEQ multiplex PCR; TCRdb's copy keeps in-frame clones and lacks some. Of just under 50,000 clones listed, roughly 94% are singletons. The sample consisted of CD4+ T cells from peripheral blood mononuclear cells, taken in the third trimester of pregnancy. The clonotype comes from a female donor with multiple sclerosis, enrolled in a pregnancy study.

In nucleotides, the CDR3 is TGTGCCAGCAGCTTGGGTAGTCGGTCATCAGGGGAGCTGTTTTTT. This sequence encodes CASSLGSRSSGELFF. The chain carries TRBV5-4 and TRBJ2-2; D is undetermined. The CDR3 covers 15 residues. Germline values: CDR1 SGHNT, CDR2 YYREEE (reference sequence). Trimming took off 0 bases at V and 8 bases at J, with 14 bases between the two ends. The full variable domain, completed using reference TRBV5-4 and TRBJ2-2, is ETGVTQSPTHLIKTRGQQVTLRCSSQSGHNTVSWYQQALGQGPQFIFQYYREEENGRGNFPPRFSGLQFPNYSSELNVNALELDDSALYLCASSLGSRSSGELFFGEGSRLTVL.